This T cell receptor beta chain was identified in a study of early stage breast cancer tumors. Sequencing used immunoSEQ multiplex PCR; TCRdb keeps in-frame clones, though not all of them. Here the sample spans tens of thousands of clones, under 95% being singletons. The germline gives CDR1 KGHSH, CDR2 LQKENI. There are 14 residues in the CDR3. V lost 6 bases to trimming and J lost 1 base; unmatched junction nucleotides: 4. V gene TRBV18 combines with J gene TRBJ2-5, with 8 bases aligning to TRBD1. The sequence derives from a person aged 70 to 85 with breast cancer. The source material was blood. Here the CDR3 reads CASSPGQAQETQYF. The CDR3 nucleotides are TGTGCCAGCTCCCCGGGACAGGCCCAAGAGACCCAGTACTTC.